Shown below are 8 T cell receptor beta chains from a single sample sequenced in a study of tumor T cells in aggressive B-cell lymphoma. This table comes from immunoSEQ multiplex PCR, and its TCRdb copy is limited to in-frame clones, with some not included. The repertoire consists of some 4,200 clones, with roughly 91% occurring once and the leading ten covering 2% to 3%. The sample comprised tumor tissue. These receptors came from an adult with diffuse large B cell lymphoma.

The rearrangement joins TRBV28 to TRBJ2-2; TRBD2 agrees at 8 bases. Germline V CDR1 and CDR2: MDHEN, SYDVKM. CDR3 length equals 15 residues. V shed 4 bases, J shed 4 bases, and the junction held 5 bases outside the gene matches. CDR3 in amino acids: CASSSQTSVTGELFF. For the CDR3, the DNA is TGTGCCAGCAGTTCGCAGACTAGCGTCACCGGGGAGCTGTTTTTT.

This chain uses TRBV7-2 with TRBJ2-7; unclear D gene. The V and J ends lost 2 bases and 0 bases respectively, with 17 bases between them. This CDR3 is 17 amino acids long. The germline V gene has CDR1 SGHTA and CDR2 FQGNSA. CDR3 amino acids: CASSLRSGRPYSYEQYF. For the CDR3, the DNA is TGTGCCAGCAGCTTAAGATCAGGCAGGCCCTACTCCTACGAGCAGTACTTC.

The chain couples TRBV4-1 to TRBJ1-1; TRBD1 aligns across 9 bases. Germline CDR1 reads MGHRA; CDR2 reads YSYEKL. V shed 4 bases, J shed 7 bases, and the junction held 7 bases outside the gene matches. The CDR3 consists of 14 residues. The CDR3 loop is CASSPGTGQIEAFF. The CDR3, as DNA: TGCGCCAGCAGCCCAGGGACAGGGCAAATTGAAGCTTTCTTT.

This chain links TRBV19 with TRBJ1-1; D is ambiguous. This CDR3 spans 12 amino acids. From germline, CDR1 is LNHDA and CDR2 SQIVND (reference sequence). The ends were cut back, 3 bases at V and 1 base at J, with 3 bases in the middle. The CDR3 coding sequence is TGTGCCAGTAGTATGAGGAACACTGAAGCTTTCTTT. The encoded protein is CASSMRNTEAFF.

The V gene is TRBV29-1, the J gene TRBJ1-1; D gene ambiguous. Per the germline V gene, CDR1 is SQVTM and CDR2 is ANQGSEA. V was cut by 4 bases and J by 7 bases, with 13 bases left in between. The CDR3 totals 12 residues. The CDR3: CSVVSIGIEAFF. CDR3 coding DNA: TGCAGCGTTGTGTCGATCGGGATTGAAGCTTTCTTT.

The chain links TRBV11-2 to TRBJ2-7, with a weak D call TRBD1 (7 bases). The germline CDR1 and CDR2 sequences are SGHAT and FQNNGV. The CDR3 spans 15 residues. Trimming cost V 1 base and J 1 base, with 11 bases left between them. As DNA, the CDR3 is TGTGCCAGCAGCTTAGGGGCGGGACAGTCCTACGAGCAGTACTTC. It encodes CASSLGAGQSYEQYF.

This clone turned up a few times. V and J are TRBV6-4 and TRBJ2-3; D gene uncertain. Germline lookup yields CDR1 MRHNA and CDR2 SNTAGT. CDR3 length equals 15 residues. Trimming pared 0 bases from V and 3 bases from J, leaving 10 bases between. The CDR3 region is CASSDSPSGTDTQYF. CDR3 sequence (DNA): TGTGCCAGCAGTGACTCGCCCTCGGGTACAGATACGCAGTATTTT.

This clone was observed once. The chain carries TRBV27 and TRBJ2-7; 9 bases map to TRBD1. Germline assignment: CDR1 MNHEY and CDR2 SMNVEV (reference sequence). This CDR3 contains 15 residues. The trim removed 5 bases at V and 3 bases at J, leaving 8 bases unmatched. CDR3 amino acids: CASSPSRDRDYEQYF. The CDR3 nucleotides read TGTGCCAGCAGTCCCAGCAGGGACAGGGACTACGAGCAGTACTTC.